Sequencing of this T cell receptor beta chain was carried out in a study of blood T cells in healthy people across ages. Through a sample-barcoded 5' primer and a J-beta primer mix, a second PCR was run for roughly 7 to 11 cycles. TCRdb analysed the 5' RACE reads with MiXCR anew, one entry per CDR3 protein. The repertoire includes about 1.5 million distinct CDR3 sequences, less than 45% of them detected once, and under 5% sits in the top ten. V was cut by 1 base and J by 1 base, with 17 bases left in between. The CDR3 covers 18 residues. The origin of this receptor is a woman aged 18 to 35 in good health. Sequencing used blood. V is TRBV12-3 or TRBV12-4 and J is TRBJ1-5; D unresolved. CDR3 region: CASSLVTGFSWSNQPQHF. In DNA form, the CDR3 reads TGTGCCAGCAGTTTAGTGACGGGATTTAGTTGGAGCAATCAGCCCCAGCATTTT.